This T cell receptor (beta chain) was found in a study of tumor-infiltrating lymphocytes in primary liver carcinoma. As for the study in general: Treatment of the patients' primary liver carcinoma consisted of surgical resection. Tumors, staged T1-T3 N0M0, spanned roughly 4 to 10 cm. Tissue type made little difference to sample yields of roughly 3.65 to 7.13 million productive TCRbeta reads.

Extraction also yielded germline DNA, while blood RNA was obtained from unsorted whole blood. As regards this clonotype: Since a much larger clone is just one base distant, this may be a read error.

With 500 ng total RNA as template and a constant-region primer, TCR beta cDNA was made. Libraries of TCR beta came from three nested multiplex PCR rounds with slightly modified ARM-PCR. Primers for the first two PCR rounds were TRBV1-TRBV30 forward primers and a C-beta reverse primer (about 11 cycles per round). TCRdb re-derived calls from the multiplex PCR reads in MiXCR, one entry per CDR3 protein. The sample records roughly 330,000 distinct CDR3 sequences, less than 65% being singletons. From germline, CDR1 is MNHEY and CDR2 SVGEGT. The CDR3 loop spans 16 amino acids. Input material: peripheral blood. The receptor comes from a man between 35 and 55 years old with primary liver carcinoma and hepatitis B virus infection. The chain employs TRBV6-2 or TRBV6-3 and TRBJ2-7; 8 bases agree with TRBD2. The CDR3 loop is CVSSYAASGLTDEQYF. In DNA form, the CDR3 reads TGTGTCAGCAGTTACGCCGCTAGCGGGTTAACGGACGAGCAGTACTTC.